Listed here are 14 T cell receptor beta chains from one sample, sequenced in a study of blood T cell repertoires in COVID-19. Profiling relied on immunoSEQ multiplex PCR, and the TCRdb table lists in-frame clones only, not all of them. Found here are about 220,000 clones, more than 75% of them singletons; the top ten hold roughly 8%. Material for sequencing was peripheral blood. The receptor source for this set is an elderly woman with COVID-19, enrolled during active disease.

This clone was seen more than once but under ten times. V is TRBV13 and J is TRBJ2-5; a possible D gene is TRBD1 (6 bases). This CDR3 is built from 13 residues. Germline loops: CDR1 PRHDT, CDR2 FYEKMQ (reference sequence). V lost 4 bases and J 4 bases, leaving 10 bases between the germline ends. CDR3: CASSSRGRETQYF. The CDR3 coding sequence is TGTGCCAGCAGCTCCAGGGGCCGAGAGACCCAGTACTTC.

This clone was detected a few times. In nucleotides, the CDR3 is TGTGCCAGCAGCTTGTCGGTACAGGGAGGGGGCTACACCTTC. As protein: CASSLSVQGGGYTF. This chain uses TRBV5-6 with TRBJ1-2, with D perhaps matching TRBD1 (6 bases). The length of the CDR3 is 14 residues. Trimming took 1 base from V and 8 from J, leaving 15 bases between them. Germline CDR1 SGHDT, CDR2 YYEEEE.

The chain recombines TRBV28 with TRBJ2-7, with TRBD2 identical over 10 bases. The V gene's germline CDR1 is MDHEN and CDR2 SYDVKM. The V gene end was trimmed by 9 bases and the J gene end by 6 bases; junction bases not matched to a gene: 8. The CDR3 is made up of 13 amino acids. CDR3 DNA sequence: TGTGCCAGTTTAAAGCGGGAGGGCCGCGAGCAGTACTTC. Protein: CASLKREGREQYF.

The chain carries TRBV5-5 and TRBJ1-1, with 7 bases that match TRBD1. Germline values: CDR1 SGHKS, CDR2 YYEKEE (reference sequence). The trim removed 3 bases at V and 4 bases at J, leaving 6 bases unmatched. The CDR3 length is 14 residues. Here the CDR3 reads CASSSVQGRTEAFF. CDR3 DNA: TGTGCCAGCAGCTCCGTACAGGGGCGCACTGAAGCTTTCTTT.

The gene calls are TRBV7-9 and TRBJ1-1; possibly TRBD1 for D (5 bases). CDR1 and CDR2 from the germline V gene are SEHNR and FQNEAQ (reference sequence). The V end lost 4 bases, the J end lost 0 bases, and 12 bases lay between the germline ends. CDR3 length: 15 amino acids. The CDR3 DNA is TGTGCCAGCAGCTCCATTTGGGGGGTGAACACTGAAGCTTTCTTT. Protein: CASSSIWGVNTEAFF.

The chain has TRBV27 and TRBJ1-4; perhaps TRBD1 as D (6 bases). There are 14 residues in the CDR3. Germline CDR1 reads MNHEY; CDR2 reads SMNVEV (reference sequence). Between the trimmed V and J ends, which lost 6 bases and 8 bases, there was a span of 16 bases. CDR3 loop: CASRYQGKGEKLFF. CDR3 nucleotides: TGTGCCAGCAGGTATCAGGGGAAAGGAGAAAAACTGTTTTTT.

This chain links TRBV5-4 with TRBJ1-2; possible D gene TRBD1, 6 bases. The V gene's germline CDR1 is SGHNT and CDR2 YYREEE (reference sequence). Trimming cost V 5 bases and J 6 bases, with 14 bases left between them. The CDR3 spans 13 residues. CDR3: CASSPDRSHGYTF. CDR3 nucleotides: TGTGCCAGCAGTCCGGACAGAAGTCATGGCTACACCTTC.

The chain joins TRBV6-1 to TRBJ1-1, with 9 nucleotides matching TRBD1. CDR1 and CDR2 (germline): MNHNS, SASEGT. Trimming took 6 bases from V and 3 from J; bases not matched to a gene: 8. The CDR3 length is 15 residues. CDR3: CASRKGDRAYTEAFF. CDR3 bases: TGTGCCAGCAGGAAGGGGGACAGGGCTTACACTGAAGCTTTCTTT.

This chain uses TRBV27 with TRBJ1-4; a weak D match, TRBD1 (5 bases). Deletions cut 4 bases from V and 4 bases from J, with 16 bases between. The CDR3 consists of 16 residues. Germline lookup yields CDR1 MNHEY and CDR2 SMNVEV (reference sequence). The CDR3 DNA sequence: TGTGCCAGCAGTTCGTCGTCTTTGGGGCTTAATGAAAAACTGTTTTTT. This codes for CASSSSSLGLNEKLFF.

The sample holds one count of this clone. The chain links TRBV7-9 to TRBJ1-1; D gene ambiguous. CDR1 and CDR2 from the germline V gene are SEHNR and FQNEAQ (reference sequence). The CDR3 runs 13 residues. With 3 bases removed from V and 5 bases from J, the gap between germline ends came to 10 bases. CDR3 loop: CASSLGKTTEAFF. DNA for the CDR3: TGTGCCAGCAGCTTGGGCAAAACTACTGAAGCTTTCTTT.

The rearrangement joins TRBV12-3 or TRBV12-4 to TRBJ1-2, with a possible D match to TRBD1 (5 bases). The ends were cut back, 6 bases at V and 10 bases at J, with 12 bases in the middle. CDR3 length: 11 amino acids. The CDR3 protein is CASSPRQSYTF. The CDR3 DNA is TGTGCCAGCAGCCCCAGACAGTCCTACACCTTC.

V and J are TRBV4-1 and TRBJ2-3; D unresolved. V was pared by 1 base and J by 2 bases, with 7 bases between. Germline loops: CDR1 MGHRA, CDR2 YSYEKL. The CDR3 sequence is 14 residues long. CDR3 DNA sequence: TGCGCCAGCAGCCAAGTTGACTTCACAGATACGCAGTATTTT. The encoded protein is CASSQVDFTDTQYF.

CDR3 loop: CASSYSQALDTQYF. The CDR3 DNA reads as TGTGCCAGCAGTTACTCGCAGGCGTTAGATACGCAGTATTTT. The chain has TRBV6-2 or TRBV6-3 and TRBJ2-3; the D is unclear. Trimming stripped 0 bases from V and 5 bases from J, with 9 bases between. The germline V gene encodes CDR1 MNHEY and CDR2 SVGEGT. This CDR3 contains 14 residues.

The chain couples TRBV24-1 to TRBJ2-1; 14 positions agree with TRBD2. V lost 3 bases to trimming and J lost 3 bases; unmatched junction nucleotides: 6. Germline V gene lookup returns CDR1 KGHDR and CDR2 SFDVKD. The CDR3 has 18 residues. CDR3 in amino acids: CATSDRGTSGSFYNEQFF. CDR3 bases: TGTGCCACCAGTGATCGAGGGACTAGCGGGAGTTTCTACAATGAGCAGTTCTTC.